The rows below give T cell receptor beta chains drawn from one sample of a study of blood T cell repertoires in COVID-19. Profiling relied on immunoSEQ multiplex PCR, and the TCRdb table lists in-frame clones only, not all of them. The data contain around 170,000 clones, about 81% of them seen just once; the ten biggest clones take up 12%. Sequencing was performed on peripheral blood. These TCRs come from an elderly woman with COVID-19, enrolled during active disease. Both conserved end residues are part of each CDR3. D genes are given only for firm matches. Not all rows give a size; the values are once, few, many and, for expanded clones, a class.

v_gene,j_gene,d_gene,abundance,CDR3nt,CDR3aa
TRBV13,TRBJ2-5,NA,NA,TGTGCCAGCAGCCCCTCTAGCCAAGAGACCCAGTACTTC,CASSPSSQETQYF
TRBV5-1,TRBJ2-7,TRBD1,NA,TGCGCCAGCAGCCTCGGACAGGGCCCCCACGAGCAGTACTTC,CASSLGQGPHEQYF
TRBV12-3/TRBV12-4,TRBJ1-1,NA,NA,TGTGCCAGCAGTTTCCAGGGAAACACTGAAGCTTTCTTT,CASSFQGNTEAFF
TRBV6-6,TRBJ2-7,NA,NA,TGTGCCAGCAGTTACAGAGGTGCCTACGAGCAGTACTTC,CASSYRGAYEQYF
TRBV19,TRBJ1-4,TRBD1,NA,TGTGCCAGTAGTGTTCGACAGGGTCTAATTGAAAAACTGTTTTTT,CASSVRQGLIEKLFF
TRBV19,TRBJ2-6,NA,NA,TGTGCCAGTAGTATGTGGGCAGGGTCCTCTGGGGCCAACGTCCTGACTTTC,CASSMWAGSSGANVLTF
TRBV19,TRBJ1-6,TRBD1,NA,TGTGCCAGTAGTTCGACAGGGGGCGTGAGGAATTCACCCCTCCACTTT,CASSSTGGVRNSPLHF
TRBV21-1,TRBJ2-7,NA,NA,TGTGCCAGCAGCAAAGAGAAGGGGGACTACGAGCAGTACTTC,CASSKEKGDYEQYF
TRBV19,TRBJ2-7,TRBD1,NA,TGTGCCAGTAGTCCCCGGGACAGCACAGTCTACGAGCAGTACTTC,CASSPRDSTVYEQYF
TRBV5-6,TRBJ2-7,TRBD1,many,TGTGCCAGCAGCTCGCGGGACAGGCTATACTACGAGCAGTACTTC,CASSSRDRLYYEQYF
TRBV5-1,TRBJ1-2,NA,NA,TGCGCCAGCAGCCCCTTAGGGGGCTATGGCTACACCTTC,CASSPLGGYGYTF
TRBV7-2,TRBJ1-5,NA,once,TGTGCCAGCAGCTTGAGGGGGGGGAATCAGCCCCAGCATTTT,CASSLRGGNQPQHF
TRBV4-2,TRBJ1-2,TRBD1,NA,TGTGCCAGCAGCCAAGATTTAGGATACGCAGGGGGCAGGTATGGCTACACCTTC,CASSQDLGYAGGRYGYTF
TRBV5-1,TRBJ2-5,TRBD2,NA,TGCGCCAGCAGCGCCGGGACTAGCGGGATAATACAAGAGACCCAGTACTTC,CASSAGTSGIIQETQYF
TRBV29-1,TRBJ2-1,TRBD2,NA,TGCAGCGTTGAGGACGGACTAGCGGGGTACAATGAGCAGTTCTTC,CSVEDGLAGYNEQFF
TRBV28,TRBJ2-5,TRBD1,NA,TGTGCCAGCAGTTTTTACAGGGGGCGCGGGGAGACCCAGTACTTC,CASSFYRGRGETQYF
TRBV11-3,TRBJ2-1,TRBD1,medium-sized,TGTGCCAGCAGCTTCGCATACGGACAGGGCGTCGGGAATGAGCAGTTCTTC,CASSFAYGQGVGNEQFF
TRBV4-1,TRBJ2-1,NA,NA,TGCGCCAGCAGCCAAGAGGCCGGGACTCTTGTGGTTTGGGCCTACAATGAGCAGTTCTTC,CASSQEAGTLVVWAYNEQFF